This TCR beta chain is drawn from a study of shared clonotypes between healthy human individuals. The overall study: Each donor contributed plates that comprised three CD4 naive, three CD4 memory, two CD8 naive and one CD8 memory. The study's findings and limits: Clonotype sharing levels among donors were expected to vary with sequencing depth.

To note about this clone: Its antigen is unknown.

The table came from immunoSEQ multiplex PCR; TCRdb's copy has only in-frame clones and leaves some out. The sample shows some 550,000 clones, around 97% of them seen only once. The sequenced sample was naive CD4+ T cells sorted from blood. Subset given: CD45RA+ positively selected. The receptor was isolated from a young woman in good health.

CDR3 region: CRGLMNTEAFF. CDR3 nucleotides: TGCCGAGGACTCATGAACACTGAAGCTTTCTTT. This chain connects TRBV20-1 to TRBJ1-1; D is unclear. Germline V gene data show CDR1 as DFQATT and CDR2 as SNEGSKA (reference sequence). The CDR3 covers 11 residues.